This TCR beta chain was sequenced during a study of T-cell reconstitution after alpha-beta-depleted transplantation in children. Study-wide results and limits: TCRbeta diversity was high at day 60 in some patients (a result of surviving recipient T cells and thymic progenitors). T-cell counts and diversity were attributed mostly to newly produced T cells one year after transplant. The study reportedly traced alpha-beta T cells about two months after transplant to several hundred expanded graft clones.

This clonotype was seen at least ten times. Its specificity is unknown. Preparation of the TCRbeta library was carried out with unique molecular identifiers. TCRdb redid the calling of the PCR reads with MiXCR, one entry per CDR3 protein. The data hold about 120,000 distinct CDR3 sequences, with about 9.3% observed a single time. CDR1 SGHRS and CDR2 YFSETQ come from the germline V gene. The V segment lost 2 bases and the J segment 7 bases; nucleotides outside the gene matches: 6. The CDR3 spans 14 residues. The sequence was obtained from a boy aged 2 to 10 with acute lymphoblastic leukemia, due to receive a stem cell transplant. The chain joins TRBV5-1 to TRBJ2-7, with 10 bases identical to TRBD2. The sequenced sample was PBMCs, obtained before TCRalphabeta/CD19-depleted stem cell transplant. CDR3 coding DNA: TGCGCCAGCAGCTTTGGACTAGCGGAGGGAGAGCAGTACTTC. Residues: CASSFGLAEGEQYF.